These T cell receptor beta chains were read from a single sample in a study of a mutant IDH1 vaccine in newly diagnosed glioma. The antigens for these receptors are not known. Sequencing used immunoSEQ multiplex PCR; TCRdb keeps in-frame clones, though not all of them. This table holds under 55,000 clones, roughly nine tenths found once. This material consisted of PBMCs, taken from a glioma patient whose treatment included an IDH1 peptide vaccine. The receptors originated from a man aged 45-60 years with glioma. Both conserved end residues are part of each CDR3. The D gene is left open where the match is weak.

>TRBD1|TRBJ1-2|TRBV28
CASQTGAYGYTF
TGTGCCAGTCAAACAGGGGCGTATGGCTACACCTTC
>TRBD2|TRBJ2-3|TRBV2
CASSGSLAGEDPDTQYF
TGTGCCAGCAGTGGGTCACTAGCGGGAGAGGATCCAGATACGCAGTATTTT
>TRBD2|TRBJ2-1|TRBV5-1
CASSGGDQNNEQFF
TGCGCCAGCAGCGGGGGGGACCAAAACAATGAGCAGTTCTTC
>TRBD2|TRBJ2-1|TRBV6-6
CASSYGTSGTYNEQFF
TGTGCCAGCAGTTACGGGACTAGCGGAACCTACAATGAGCAGTTCTTC
>.|TRBJ1-4|TRBV5-8
CASSLFSGGLNEKLFF
TGTGCCAGCAGCTTGTTCTCGGGAGGCTTGAATGAAAAACTGTTTTTT
>.|TRBJ2-1|TRBV11-2
CASGQEYNEQFF
TGTGCCAGCGGTCAGGAATACAATGAGCAGTTCTTC
>TRBD1|TRBJ1-2|TRBV2
CASSVKGQGPLRGYTF
TGTGCCAGCAGTGTAAAGGGACAGGGGCCGCTTCGTGGCTACACCTTC
>.|TRBJ2-1|TRBV7-3
CASSLDTRRQFF
TGTGCCAGCAGCCTCGACACCAGGAGGCAGTTCTTC
>.|TRBJ2-5|TRBV9
CASSLPDSQETQYF
TGTGCCAGCAGCCTCCCCGACAGCCAAGAGACCCAGTACTTC
>.|TRBJ2-7|TRBV2
CASSVSFGPYEQYF
TGTGCCAGCAGTGTGTCGTTCGGGCCCTACGAGCAGTACTTC
>TRBD1|TRBJ2-4|TRBV7-3
CASSLNPGQGQNIQYF
TGTGCCAGCAGCTTAAACCCGGGACAGGGACAAAACATTCAGTACTTC